A selection of T cell receptor beta chains follows, all from one sample in a study of cytomegalovirus exposure and HLA in healthy donors. Sequencing was performed with immunoSEQ multiplex PCR; in TCRdb, only in-frame clones are kept and a portion is missing. Counted here are some 180,000 clones, 78% occurring once; the ten biggest clones make up roughly 2.7%. The sequencing input was PBMCs. The receptors stem from a female donor in good health and CMV-seronegative. Both conserved end residues are part of each CDR3.

TRBJ2-1	TRBV6-5	CASSYRGGNEQFF
TRBJ1-2	TRBV11-3	CASSQTDNYGYTF
TRBJ2-7	TRBV7-6	CASSPLSSYEQYF
TRBJ2-7	TRBV2	CASSDQGRRTSYEQYF
TRBJ2-5	TRBV5-4	CASSGTAKETQYF
TRBJ1-5	TRBV7-9	CASSLDSRNQPQHF
TRBJ2-7	TRBV9	CASSPRSGSSYEQYF
TRBJ2-7	TRBV6-1	CASRLRGPLSYEQYF
TRBJ1-4	TRBV7-6	CASSLARGLLATNEKLFF
TRBJ2-7	TRBV13	CASSRGGALSYEQYF
TRBJ1-3	TRBV27	CASSLNRGPGNTIYF
TRBJ2-7	TRBV2	CASRPLIGHSSTF
TRBJ1-6	TRBV9	CASSAHPGQGYSPLHF
TRBJ1-5	TRBV30	CAWSSRDQPQHF
TRBJ2-7	TRBV18	CASSPPGTGGYEQYF
TRBJ2-3	TRBV4-1	CASSQFGGRGRADTQYF
TRBJ1-2	TRBV27	CASRPIWPGESGYTF
TRBJ2-4	TRBV29-1	CSVEEVGLAGAKNIQYF
TRBJ1-5	TRBV9	CASSPTPGGSNQPQHF
TRBJ2-1	TRBV11-2	CASSRQGAYNEQFF
TRBJ2-5	TRBV2	CASRAGDRNPLAGGYQETQYF
TRBJ1-1	TRBV11-2	CASSLGQPGTEAFF
TRBJ2-1	TRBV7-3	CASSLRGDRVYNEQFF
TRBJ2-1	TRBV27	CASSFSGQGSNEQFF
TRBJ2-1	TRBV2	CASRESGGDYNEQFF
TRBJ2-7	TRBV27	CASAGDRVSIGQYF
TRBJ2-3	TRBV7-2	CASSSPLAFGTDTQYF
TRBJ2-7	TRBV19	CASSIATGPYEQYF
TRBJ2-2	TRBV7-8	CASSRLAGNTGELFF
TRBJ2-1	TRBV5-6	CASTLVHSGEYNEQFF
TRBJ2-5	TRBV30	CAWSADLNRRETQYF
TRBJ1-5	TRBV5-1	CASSLAGGPSNQPQHF
TRBJ2-2	TRBV11-2	CASSLAAGRAGELFF
TRBJ2-1	TRBV29-1	CQGLAGDKDEQFF
TRBJ2-3	TRBV7-6	CASSPADTQYF
TRBJ1-4	TRBV19	CASSIEPGEKLFF
TRBJ2-2	TRBV29-1	CSVTGQRDTGELFF
TRBJ1-3	TRBV7-9	CASSPAGRIVSGNTIYF
TRBJ2-4	TRBV19	CASTQGLADIQYF
TRBJ1-2	TRBV30	CAWSVYTGGYTF
TRBJ1-4	TRBV5-1	CASSWGGIDQKLFF
TRBJ2-3	TRBV6-5	CASSYSNSGITDTQYF
TRBJ2-6	TRBV6-5	CASSGLSGANVLTF
TRBJ1-2	TRBV28	CASSHRGTALTNYGYTF
TRBJ2-3	TRBV18	CASSPGDTYTDTQYF
TRBJ2-1	TRBV7-2	CASTRTAGGVGNEQFF
TRBJ2-3	TRBV5-5	CASSPFGGSTDTQYF
TRBJ1-4	TRBV4-1	CASSEILAPRGEKLFF
TRBJ2-3	TRBV19	CASSIGGGSTDTQYF
TRBJ2-1	TRBV20-1	CSASPGNEQFF